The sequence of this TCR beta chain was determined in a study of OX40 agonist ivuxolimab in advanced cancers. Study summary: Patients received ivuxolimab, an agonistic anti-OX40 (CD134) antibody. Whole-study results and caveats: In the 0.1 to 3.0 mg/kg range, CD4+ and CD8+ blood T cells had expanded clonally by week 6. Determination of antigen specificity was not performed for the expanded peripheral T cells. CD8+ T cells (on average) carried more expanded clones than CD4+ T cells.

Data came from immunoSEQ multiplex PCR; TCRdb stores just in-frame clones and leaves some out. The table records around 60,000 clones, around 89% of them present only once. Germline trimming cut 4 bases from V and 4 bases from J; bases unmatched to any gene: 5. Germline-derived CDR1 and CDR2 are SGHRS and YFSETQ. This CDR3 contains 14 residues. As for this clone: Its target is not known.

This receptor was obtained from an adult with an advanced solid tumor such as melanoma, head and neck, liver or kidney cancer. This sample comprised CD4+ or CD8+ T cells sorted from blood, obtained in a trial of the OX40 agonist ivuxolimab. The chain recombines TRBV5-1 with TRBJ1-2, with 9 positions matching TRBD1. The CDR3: CASSKTGQGYGYTF. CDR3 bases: TGCGCCAGCAGCAAAACGGGACAGGGCTATGGCTACACCTTC. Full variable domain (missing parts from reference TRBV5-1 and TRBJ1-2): KAGVTQTPRYLIKTRGQQVTLSCSPISGHRSVSWYQQTPGQGLQFLFEYFSETQRNKGNFPGRFSGRQFSNSRSEMNVSTLELGDSALYLCASSKTGQGYGYTFGSGTRLTVV.